This T cell receptor beta chain was identified in a study of T cells in women clearing cervical HPV infection. immunoSEQ multiplex PCR used an average of around 1,200 ng genomic DNA. Generated by immunoSEQ multiplex PCR, the TCRdb table keeps only in-frame clones and is missing some. In total, the table holds 20,000 to 25,000 clones. A remark on this clone: The antigen is not known. The CDR3 is cut off 3 residues early in the read; its end comes from the germline J gene.

The V gene lost 2 bases and the J gene lost 8 bases, with 4 bases spanning the gap. Germline V CDR1 and CDR2: SEHNR, FQNEAQ (reference sequence). The CDR3 covers 11 residues. General study results and limits: Repertoire richness, not evenness, was significantly elevated in CIN3+ cases versus controls.

Sequences were obtained from blood buffy coat. The clonotype originates from a woman aged 18-70 years with a cervical HPV16 infection that either progressed to CIN3+ or cleared (not recorded which). The V call is TRBV7-9, the J call TRBJ2-1; D gene ambiguous. The CDR3 bases that were read are TGTGCCAGCAGCTTATTCGATGAG. Its translation is CASSLFDE. The whole CDR3 protein reads CASSLFDEQFF.